The clone carrying this TCR beta chain turned up a few times. What it recognizes is unknown. This sample is drawn from a study of T-cell memory formation after mild COVID-19. Trimming stripped 5 bases from V and 6 bases from J, with 16 bases between. This CDR3 spans 15 amino acids. Germline V gene data show CDR1 as MNHNY and CDR2 as SVGAGI (reference sequence). MiXCR was run by TCRdb on the 5' RACE reads, yielding one entry per CDR3 protein. Among 55,000 to 65,000 distinct CDR3 sequences listed, 9.5% were seen once. Findings of the study overall: A second wave expanding day 15 to 37 was CD4+-biased; contracting clones were balanced. Within pre-infection memory, some responding clones were found, suggesting cross-reactive memory joined. Mostly located in CM and EM were contracting CD4+ clones, with contracting CD8+ clones located in EMRA.

This sequence was found in a man between 18 and 35 years old who had mild COVID-19 (a few samples of this study predate the infection). Cell type and time point are not known. The chain recombines TRBV6-6 with TRBJ2-2; D is possibly TRBD1 (5 bases). The sample comprised PBMCs or a T cell subset sorted from them (not recorded which). DNA for the CDR3: TGTGCCAGCAGTCCCCCCCCAGGGTTTGCCGGGGAGCTGTTTTTT. Amino acids: CASSPPPGFAGELFF.